The 18 T cell receptor beta chains given below trace back to one sample, sequenced in a study of blood T cell repertoires in COVID-19 (dated by TCRdb to about 2020). The library was made by the immunoSEQ multiplex PCR assay. The source is immuneACCESS, and TCRdb retained only in-frame sequences with V and J called. Part of the clones is not carried over; for the studies checked, unresolved V genes explain less than half of this, and the remainder is unexplained. The sample table lists tens of thousands of clones, over 60% of them with a count of one. Together, the top ten hold 2% to 2.5% of the sample. What was sequenced was peripheral blood. These TCRs come from a man between 65 and 79 years old with COVID-19, enrolled during active disease.

The rearrangement joins TRBV7-6 to TRBJ2-1; tentative D call: TRBD2 (6 bases). Germline-derived CDR1 and CDR2 are SGHVS and FNYEAQ. V dropped 8 bases and J dropped 1 base, with 15 bases sitting between them. The CDR3 contains 15 residues. The DNA for the CDR3 is TGTGCCAGCGGGGCCGGGAGTATGTCCTACAATGAGCAGTTCTTC. Translation gives CASGAGSMSYNEQFF.

V usage is TRBV6-5 and J usage is TRBJ2-2; D might be TRBD1 (6 bases). V was cut by 2 bases and J by 3 bases, with 13 bases left in between. Per the germline V gene, CDR1 is MNHEY and CDR2 is SVGAGI. The CDR3 runs to 16 residues. The CDR3 bases are TGTGCCAGCAGTTACGTAGGGGGAAGGTACACCGGGGAGCTGTTTTTT. Its translation is CASSYVGGRYTGELFF.

The chain joins TRBV5-5 to TRBJ1-3, with 7 bases aligning to TRBD1. CDR3 length equals 14 residues. After removal of 6 bases from V and 0 bases from J, the junction contained 3 bases not matched to a gene. CDR1 is SGHKS and CDR2 is YYEKEE in the germline V gene (reference sequence). CDR3 amino acids: CASKGGVSGNTIYF. The DNA for the CDR3 is TGTGCCAGCAAAGGGGGCGTCTCTGGAAACACCATATATTTT.

The count of this clone is one. A junction end diverges from the germline sequence, so it may reflect a read error. CDR3 in DNA: TGTGCCAGCAGTATTGGCGGGGAAAAGGACTTT. Its protein is CASSIGGEKDF. This sequence joins TRBV2 and TRBJ1-1; D not certain. CDR1 and CDR2 (germline): SNHLY, FYNNEI. The CDR3 covers 11 residues. Based on the CDR3 plus reference TRBV2 and TRBJ1-1, the full variable domain is EPEVTQTPSHQVTQMGQEVILRCVPISNHLYFYWYRQILGQKVEFLVSFYNNEISEKSEIFDDQFSVERPDGSNFTLKIRSTKLEDSAMYFCASSIGGEKDFGQGTRLTVV.

This chain links TRBV18 with TRBJ1-5, with D tentatively TRBD1 (6 bases). Germline lookup yields CDR1 KGHSH and CDR2 LQKENI. Trimming took off 2 bases at V and 7 bases at J, with 12 bases between the two ends. This CDR3 region has 14 residues. The chain's CDR3 is CASSPGGARQPQHF. Written as DNA, the CDR3 is TGTGCCAGCTCACCAGGGGGGGCGAGACAGCCCCAGCATTTT. The entire variable domain, with the rest obtained from reference TRBV18 and TRBJ1-5, is as follows: NAGVMQNPRHLVRRRGQEARLRCSPMKGHSHVYWYRQLPEEGLKFMVYLQKENIIDESGMPKERFSAEFPKEGPSILRIQQVVRGDSAAYFCASSPGGARQPQHFGDGTRLSIL.

V is TRBV10-3 and J is TRBJ2-7; 9 bases agree with TRBD1. The CDR3 extends over 17 amino acids. J gave up 3 bases and V 3 bases, and 12 bases lay outside the gene matches. The germline V gene has CDR1 ENHRY and CDR2 SYGVKD. The CDR3 coding sequence is TGTGCCATCAGTGATAGGGGACAGGGACCATTCCTCTACGAGCAGTACTTC. Amino acid sequence: CAISDRGQGPFLYEQYF.

The rearrangement joins TRBV29-1 to TRBJ1-2; 7 positions agree with TRBD1. The CDR3 spans 12 residues. The junction had 3 bases not matched to a gene; V was cut back by 5 bases and J by 3 bases. CDR1 and CDR2 from the germline V gene are SQVTM and ANQGSEA. The CDR3 sequence: CSVIQGDYGYTF. The DNA of the CDR3 is TGCAGCGTTATCCAGGGGGACTATGGCTACACCTTC.

This sequence joins TRBV7-9 and TRBJ1-4, with 11 bases identical to TRBD1. The V gene's germline CDR1 is SEHNR and CDR2 FQNEAQ (reference sequence). The trim removed 5 bases at V and 7 bases at J, leaving 3 bases unmatched. The CDR3 loop spans 14 amino acids. The CDR3 region has the DNA TGTGCCAGCAGCGCAGGGACAGGGGGTGAAAAACTGTTTTTT. Translating gives CASSAGTGGEKLFF.

Regarding this clone: Other DNA sequences of this sample code for an identical CDR3. V and J are TRBV30 and TRBJ1-5; TRBD1 matches 9 bases. The length of the CDR3 is 14 residues. Germline values: CDR1 GTSNPN, CDR2 SVGIG (reference sequence). The V segment lost 3 bases and the J segment 4 bases; nucleotides outside the gene matches: 4. The CDR3 sequence is CAWSSGQGNQPQHF. The CDR3 region has the DNA TGTGCCTGGAGCTCGGGACAGGGTAATCAGCCCCAGCATTTT.

V and J are TRBV25-1 and TRBJ2-7; TRBD1 matches 10 bases. The CDR3 runs to 15 residues. The V and J ends lost 4 bases and 4 bases, in that order; junction bases with no gene match: 7. Germline CDR1 is MGHDK and CDR2 is SYGVNS. CDR3: CASSGGDRGFYEQYF. As DNA, the CDR3 is TGTGCCAGCAGTGGCGGGGACAGGGGCTTTTACGAGCAGTACTTC.

The V call is TRBV19, the J call TRBJ2-1; 11 nucleotides align to TRBD2. This CDR3 spans 16 amino acids. The germline gives CDR1 LNHDA, CDR2 SQIVND (reference sequence). The V segment lost 5 bases and the J segment 5 bases; nucleotides outside the gene matches: 8. The CDR3 DNA reads TGTGCCAGTAGTGACCAGACTAGCGGGAAAGACAATGAGCAGTTCTTC. Translation: CASSDQTSGKDNEQFF.

This clone has a handful of counts. V usage is TRBV6-6 and J usage is TRBJ1-5, with 8 bases lining up with TRBD1. The CDR3 covers 16 residues. The V gene end was trimmed by 5 bases and the J gene end by 4 bases; junction bases not matched to a gene: 10. Germline V lookup: CDR1 MNHNY, CDR2 SVGAGI (reference sequence). CDR3 amino acids: CASSRTRQGLNQPQHF. The CDR3 DNA reads as TGTGCCAGCAGTCGCACCCGACAGGGGCTTAATCAGCCCCAGCATTTT.

The chain combines TRBV25-1 with TRBJ1-1; unclear D gene. In germline, CDR1 is MGHDK, CDR2 SYGVNS. V was shortened by 4 bases and J by 8 bases, with 14 bases between the two germline ends. CDR3 length: 13 residues. CDR3 sequence (DNA): TGTGCCAGCAGTGCCCCACTTGGAGCGGAAGCTTTCTTT. It specifies CASSAPLGAEAFF.

The rearrangement joins TRBV5-1 to TRBJ2-3, with 11 bases that match TRBD2. CDR3 size: 16 residues. With 4 bases clipped from V and 2 bases from J, the junction kept 6 bases outside the gene matches. Germline V lookup: CDR1 SGHRS, CDR2 YFSETQ. In DNA, the CDR3 is TGCGCCAGCAGCGTCGGGACTAGCGGATACACAGATACGCAGTATTTT. Amino acid sequence: CASSVGTSGYTDTQYF.

This chain links TRBV27 with TRBJ2-1; D may be TRBD1 (6 bases). Germline CDR1 MNHEY, CDR2 SMNVEV (reference sequence). The CDR3 is 14 residues long. The ends were cut back, 6 bases at V and 5 bases at J, with 14 bases in the middle. The CDR3 DNA is TGTGCCAGCAGCCGAGACAGGAATGACAATGAGCAGTTCTTC. It encodes CASSRDRNDNEQFF.

This clone was observed a few times. The V gene is TRBV5-1, the J gene TRBJ2-3; 10 nucleotides match TRBD2. Germline lookup yields CDR1 SGHRS and CDR2 YFSETQ. The CDR3 sequence is 20 residues long. J gave up 0 bases and V 0 bases, and 13 bases lay outside the gene matches. Written as DNA, the CDR3 is TGCGCCAGCAGCTTGGCCTTCTCTAGCGGGAGAGGGCTAAGCACAGATACGCAGTATTTT. This translates into CASSLAFSSGRGLSTDTQYF.

The V call is TRBV18, the J call TRBJ1-6; a possible D gene is TRBD1 (6 bases). Germline-derived CDR1 and CDR2 are KGHSH and LQKENI. The CDR3 contains 16 residues. V lost 0 bases and J 5 bases, leaving 11 bases between the germline ends. Here the CDR3 DNA reads TGTGCCAGCTCACCACCGATCAGGGACAATAATTCACCCCTCCACTTT. Encoded protein: CASSPPIRDNNSPLHF.

The rearrangement joins TRBV24-1 to TRBJ2-2; D might be TRBD2 (5 bases). This CDR3 spans 14 amino acids. Germline V CDR1 and CDR2: KGHDR, SFDVKD. Trimming shortened V by 6 bases and J by 0 bases, and 7 bases separated the two germline ends. The CDR3 region is CATSREANTGELFF. As DNA, the CDR3 is TGTGCCACCAGTCGGGAAGCGAACACCGGGGAGCTGTTTTTT.